The next 21 T cell receptor beta chains were all read from a single sample in a study of blood T cells in healthy people across ages (dated by TCRdb to between 2015 and 2017). The library was generated by 5' RACE. The instrument given in TCRdb is Illumina HiSeq 2500. The second PCR ran for roughly 6 to 11 cycles and used a J-beta primer mix along with a sample-barcoded 5' primer. TCRdb itself trimmed the public reads at Q25 with fastp, ran MiXCR and retained productive beta chains. Identical CDR3 protein sequences are pooled into one entry, listed with their most common genes and DNA. The sample yields 540,000 or so distinct CDR3 sequences; about 25% were counted once. The ten largest clones represent approximately 8.7% of the sample. This sample was also put to use in a study of T cells of mothers and their children.

The specimen was blood. All receptors derive from a boy aged 5-17 years in good health.

This clonotype was detected only a few times. V usage is TRBV21-1 and J usage is TRBJ2-7. TRBV21-1 has pseudogene status. The CDR3 covers 13 residues. The DNA for the CDR3 is TGTGCCAGCAGCAGGGTTTGGTCCTACGAGCAGTACTTC. This codes for CASSRVWSYEQYF.

This clonotype was recorded a few times. V is TRBV7-6 and J is TRBJ2-6; D gene ambiguous. The germline CDR1 and CDR2 sequences are SGHVS and FNYEAQ. Trimming left V 5 bases short and J 2 bases short, with 13 bases between. The CDR3 spans 16 residues. The CDR3 is CASSPTLAAGANVLTF. In DNA, the CDR3 is TGTGCCAGCAGCCCCACGCTGGCGGCTGGGGCCAACGTCCTGACTTTC. The complete variable domain, with remaining parts taken from reference TRBV7-6 and TRBJ2-6, reads GAGVSQSPRYKVTKRGQDVALRCDPISGHVSLYWYRQALGQGPEFLTYFNYEAQQDKSGLPNDRFSAERPEGSISTLTIQRTEQRDSAMYRCASSPTLAAGANVLTFGAGSRLTVL.

This clonotype was observed a few times. The CDR3 does not end in the conserved phenylalanine or tryptophan, so this is likely a read error. The DNA is omitted, as the CDR3 cannot be located on it reliably, and the CDR3 follows TCRdb's listing. The chain is built from TRBV7-9 and TRBJ2-7; TRBD1, as called in the table, went unchecked against the DNA. Germline CDR1 and CDR2: SEHNR and FQNEAQ (reference sequence). The CDR3 has 12 amino acids, counting both end residues. Here the CDR3 reads CASSYTTGQMVL.

The CDR3 protein is CASSAQPTDNEKLFF. CDR3 in DNA: TGTGCCAGCAGCGCACAGCCGACCGACAATGAAAAACTGTTTTTT. This sequence joins TRBV7-2 and TRBJ1-4; D gene ambiguous. Trimming cost V 5 bases and J 5 bases, with 15 bases left between them. The CDR3 runs 15 residues. Per the germline V gene, CDR1 is SGHTA and CDR2 is FQGNSA.

Note on this clonotype: At one of its ends the junction is not consistent with the germline gene, which may arise from a read error. The chain couples TRBV7-2 to TRBJ2-3, with 10 bases that match TRBD2. Germline V gene data show CDR1 as SGHTA and CDR2 as FQGNSA. The CDR3 is 15 residues long. The DNA of the CDR3 is TGTGCCAGCAGCTTTTCTAGCGGGGGCGCAGATACGCAATATTTT. Its translation is CASSFSSGGADTQYF.

The J gene is TRBJ2-2, the V gene TRBV7-9, with 7 bases lining up with TRBD1. The CDR3 consists of 15 residues. V lost 6 bases, J lost 5 bases, and 9 bases stayed unmatched. Germline values: CDR1 SEHNR, CDR2 FQNEAQ (reference sequence). CDR3 nucleotide sequence: TGTGCCAGCAGGCCCCGGGACAGTCGGACCGGGGAGCTGTTTTTT. Translating gives CASRPRDSRTGELFF.

The CDR3 region is CASTRGMNTEAFF. The CDR3 DNA is TGTGCCAGCACCCGCGGGATGAACACTGAAGCTTTCTTT. The chain joins TRBV6-5 to TRBJ1-1; no reliable D call. CDR1 and CDR2 from the germline V gene are MNHEY and SVGAGI. The CDR3 runs to 13 residues. V was shortened by 7 bases and J by 0 bases, with 9 bases between the two germline ends.

This clonotype was detected a few times. The chain carries TRBV7-9 and TRBJ1-4; 9 bases fit TRBD1. CDR1 is SEHNR, CDR2 FQNEAQ, per germline (reference sequence). V trimming: 3 bases; J trimming: 8 bases; junction bases outside the gene matches: 7. The CDR3 extends over 15 amino acids. CDR3 sequence (DNA): TGTGCCAGCAGCTTCCCGGGACAGGGAGGAGAAAAACTGTTTTTT. This encodes CASSFPGQGGEKLFF. Using reference TRBV7-9 and TRBJ1-4 for the parts outside the CDR3, the full variable domain is DTGVSQNPRHKITKRGQNVTFRCDPISEHNRLYWYRQTLGQGPEFLTYFQNEAQLEKSRLLSDRFSAERPKGSFSTLEIQRTEQGDSAMYLCASSFPGQGGEKLFFGSGTQLSVL.

The table lists this clonotype with a few counts. V is TRBV28 and J is TRBJ2-7; TRBD1 matches at 9 bases. The CDR3 runs 15 residues. CDR1 MDHEN and CDR2 SYDVKM come from the germline V gene. V lost 3 bases to trimming and J lost 3 bases; unmatched junction nucleotides: 6. This CDR3 reads CASSFWTGDRYEQYF. The DNA for the CDR3 is TGTGCCAGCAGTTTCTGGACAGGGGACCGCTACGAGCAGTACTTC.

The chain couples TRBV5-1 to TRBJ2-2, with 11 bases aligning to TRBD1. The junction had 7 bases not matched to a gene; V was cut back by 4 bases and J by 8 bases. Germline CDR1 and CDR2: SGHRS and YFSETQ. CDR3 size: 15 residues. The CDR3 nucleotides are TGCGCCAGCAGCCCCCGGACAGGGGGCGATGGGGAGCTGTTTTTT. Protein product: CASSPRTGGDGELFF.

This clonotype appeared a few times. This sequence joins TRBV5-1 and TRBJ2-3; the match to TRBD2 covers 13 bases. With V trimmed by 4 bases and J by 2 bases, 4 bases remained unmatched. The germline gives CDR1 SGHRS, CDR2 YFSETQ. The CDR3 is 16 amino acids. CDR3 protein: CASSGLAGDVTDTQYF. The CDR3 nucleotides read TGCGCCAGCAGCGGACTAGCGGGGGATGTCACAGATACGCAGTATTTT.

This clonotype has a single count. This chain connects TRBV6-6 to TRBJ1-1, with D perhaps matching TRBD1 (6 bases). This CDR3 is built from 17 residues. V was cut by 0 bases and J by 3 bases, with 17 bases left in between. CDR1 is MNHNY and CDR2 is SVGAGI in the germline V gene (reference sequence). The CDR3 reads CASSYSFNQGRDTEAFF. The DNA of the CDR3 is TGTGCCAGCAGTTACTCTTTCAATCAGGGGAGGGACACTGAAGCTTTCTTT.

This clonotype was detected only once. The chain couples TRBV7-8 to TRBJ2-3; no definite D call. The germline V gene encodes CDR1 SGHVS and CDR2 FQNEAQ. The CDR3 spans 15 residues. V lost 3 bases to trimming and J lost 3 bases, with 13 bases between them. DNA for the CDR3: TGTGCCAGCAGCTTTGCCTCTCAAGGTACAGATACGCAGTATTTT. This translates into CASSFASQGTDTQYF.

In its sample, this clonotype was seen a few times. The chain is built from TRBV12-3 or TRBV12-4 and TRBJ2-5; 8 bases agree with TRBD1. The J call may be faulty, since TRBJ2-7 better matches the DNA end. The CDR3 covers 12 residues. The CDR3 spells CASSFRGLEQYF. The CDR3 DNA follows: TGTGCCAGCAGTTTCAGGGGGCTCGAGCAGTACTTC.

The gene calls are TRBV7-9 and TRBJ2-5, with D maybe TRBD1 (5 bases). The CDR3 consists of 14 residues. The V end was cut by 4 bases, the J end by 4 bases, with 13 bases between. Per the germline V gene, CDR1 is SEHNR and CDR2 is FQNEAQ (reference sequence). The CDR3 protein is CASSSEARGETQYF. Here the CDR3 DNA reads TGTGCCAGCAGCTCCGAGGCTAGGGGAGAGACCCAGTACTTC.

This clonotype was observed at least ten times. The V and J genes are TRBV6-6 and TRBJ2-7; D not certain. The germline gives CDR1 MNHNY, CDR2 SVGAGI (reference sequence). There are 14 residues in the CDR3. Trimming shortened V by 8 bases and J by 0 bases, and 14 bases separated the two germline ends. The CDR3 protein is CASSGPPSSYEQYF. In DNA, the CDR3 is TGTGCCAGCTCCGGGCCACCGAGCTCCTACGAGCAGTACTTC.

The chain recombines TRBV28 with TRBJ2-1; 13 bases are shared with TRBD2. Germline assignment: CDR1 MDHEN and CDR2 SYDVKM. The CDR3 runs to 16 residues. The J segment lost 1 base and the V segment lost 10 bases, leaving 7 bases of the junction unmatched. The CDR3 bases are TGTGCCACCGGGAGGGGACTAGCGGGGTCCTACAATGAGCAGTTCTTC. Translated, it gives CATGRGLAGSYNEQFF.

There are a few counts of this clonotype. The V gene is TRBV7-3, the J gene TRBJ2-1; TRBD2 matches 7 bases. Germline CDR1 SGHTA, CDR2 FQGTGA. The CDR3 covers 19 residues. V lost 4 bases, J lost 5 bases, and 20 bases stayed unmatched. CDR3 sequence reads: CASSSRAGFGAGPHNEQFF. The CDR3 nucleotides read TGTGCCAGCAGCTCCCGTGCGGGGTTCGGAGCGGGGCCACACAATGAGCAGTTCTTC.

A few counts support this clonotype. The chain joins TRBV11-2 to TRBJ1-1; no definite D call. Germline V lookup: CDR1 SGHAT, CDR2 FQNNGV. Trimming removed 6 bases at V and 8 bases at J, with 7 bases between. The CDR3 runs 10 residues. The CDR3 spells CASRRLEAFF. As DNA, the CDR3 is TGTGCCAGCAGACGCTTAGAAGCTTTCTTT.

This clonotype was seen more than once but under ten times. J is TRBJ1-4 and V is TRBV5-1, with D tentatively TRBD1 (5 bases). The CDR3 length is 15 residues. The V end lost 3 bases, the J end lost 8 bases, and 17 bases lay between the germline ends. The germline CDR1 and CDR2 sequences are SGHRS and YFSETQ. CDR3 bases: TGCGCCAGCAGCTCTGGTGGGGTCGGGGCAGAAAAACTGTTTTTT. As protein: CASSSGGVGAEKLFF.

The chain recombines TRBV11-2 with TRBJ1-6; tentatively, D is TRBD1 (5 bases). This CDR3 region has 14 residues. Trimming took off 1 base at V and 9 bases at J, with 10 bases between the two ends. The germline CDR1 and CDR2 sequences are SGHAT and FQNNGV. CDR3 bases: TGTGCCAGCAGCTTAGGGGGGTTCATTTCACCCCTCCACTTT. Translation: CASSLGGFISPLHF.